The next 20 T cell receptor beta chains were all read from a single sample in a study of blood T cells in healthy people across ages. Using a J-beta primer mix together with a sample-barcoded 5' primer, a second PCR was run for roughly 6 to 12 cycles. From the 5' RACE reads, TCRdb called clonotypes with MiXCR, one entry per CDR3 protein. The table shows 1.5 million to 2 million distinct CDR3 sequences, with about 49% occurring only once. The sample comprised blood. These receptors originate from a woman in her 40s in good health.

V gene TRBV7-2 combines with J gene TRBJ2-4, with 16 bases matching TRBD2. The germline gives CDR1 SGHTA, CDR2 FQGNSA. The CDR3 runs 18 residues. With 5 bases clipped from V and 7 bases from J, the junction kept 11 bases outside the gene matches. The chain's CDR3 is CASSLGVGLAGGQNIQYF. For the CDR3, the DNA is TGTGCCAGCAGCCTAGGGGTGGGACTAGCGGGGGGGCAGAACATTCAGTACTTC.

This CDR3 is CASSLGQGVPDTQYF. CDR3 DNA sequence: TGTGCCAGCAGCTTAGGCCAGGGGGTCCCAGATACGCAGTATTTT. The J gene is TRBJ2-3, the V gene TRBV7-9; 7 bases agree with TRBD1. Germline V gene sequence: CDR1 SEHNR, CDR2 FQNEAQ (reference sequence). With V trimmed by 1 base and J by 4 bases, 5 bases remained unmatched. The CDR3 runs 15 residues.

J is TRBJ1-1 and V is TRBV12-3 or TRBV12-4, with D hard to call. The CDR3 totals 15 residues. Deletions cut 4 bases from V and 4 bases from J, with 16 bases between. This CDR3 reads CASSSLITLGTEAFF. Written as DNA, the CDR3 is TGTGCCAGCAGTTCCCTTATAACCCTCGGCACTGAAGCTTTCTTT.

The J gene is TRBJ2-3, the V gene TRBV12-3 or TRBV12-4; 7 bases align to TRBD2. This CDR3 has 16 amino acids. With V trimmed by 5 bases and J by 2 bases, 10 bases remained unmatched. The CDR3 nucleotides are TGTGCCAGCAGTCAGAGACTCGGGGGGATCACAGATACGCAGTATTTT. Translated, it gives CASSQRLGGITDTQYF.

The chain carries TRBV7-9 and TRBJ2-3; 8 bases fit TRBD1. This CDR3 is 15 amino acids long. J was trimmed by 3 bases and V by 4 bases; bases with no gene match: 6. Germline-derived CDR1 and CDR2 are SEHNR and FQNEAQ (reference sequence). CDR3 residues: CASSSTGGWTDTQYF. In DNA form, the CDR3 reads TGTGCCAGCAGCTCTACAGGGGGTTGGACAGATACGCAGTATTTT. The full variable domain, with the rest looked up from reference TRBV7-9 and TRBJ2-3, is DTGVSQNPRHKITKRGQNVTFRCDPISEHNRLYWYRQTLGQGPEFLTYFQNEAQLEKSRLLSDRFSAERPKGSFSTLEIQRTEQGDSAMYLCASSSTGGWTDTQYFGPGTRLTVL.

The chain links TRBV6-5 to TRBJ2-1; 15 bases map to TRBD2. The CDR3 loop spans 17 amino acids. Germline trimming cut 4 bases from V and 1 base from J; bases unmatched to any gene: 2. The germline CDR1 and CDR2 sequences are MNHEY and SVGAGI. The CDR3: CASSFGTSGGSYNEQFF. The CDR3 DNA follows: TGTGCCAGCAGTTTCGGGACTAGCGGGGGGTCCTACAATGAGCAGTTCTTC.

Written as DNA, the CDR3 is TGCGCCAGCAGCTTGGGACTAGCGGGGGGATTCTACAATGAGCAGTACTTC. This codes for CASSLGLAGGFYNEQYF. The chain uses TRBV5-1 and TRBJ2-5; 13 bases align to TRBD2. CDR3 length: 17 amino acids. With V trimmed by 0 bases and J by 11 bases, 13 bases remained unmatched. CDR1 and CDR2 from the germline V gene are SGHRS and YFSETQ. The variable domain in full, with the rest retrieved from reference TRBV5-1 and TRBJ2-5, is KAGVTQTPRYLIKTRGQQVTLSCSPISGHRSVSWYQQTPGQGLQFLFEYFSETQRNKGNFPGRFSGRQFSNSRSEMNVSTLELGDSALYLCASSLGLAGGFYNEQYFGPGTRLLVL.

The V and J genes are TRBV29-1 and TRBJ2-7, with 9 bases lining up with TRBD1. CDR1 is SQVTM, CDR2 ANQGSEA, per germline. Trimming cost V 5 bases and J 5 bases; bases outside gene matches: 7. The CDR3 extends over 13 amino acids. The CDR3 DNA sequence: TGCAGCGTTTGGGACAGGGAAACCCACGAGCAGTACTTC. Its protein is CSVWDRETHEQYF.

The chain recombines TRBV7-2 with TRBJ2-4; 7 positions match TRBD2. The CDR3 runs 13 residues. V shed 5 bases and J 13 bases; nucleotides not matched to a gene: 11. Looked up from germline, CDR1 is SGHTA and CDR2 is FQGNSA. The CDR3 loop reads CASSRGVLFGQYF. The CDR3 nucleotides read TGTGCCAGCAGCCGGGGGGTTCTCTTCGGGCAGTACTTC.

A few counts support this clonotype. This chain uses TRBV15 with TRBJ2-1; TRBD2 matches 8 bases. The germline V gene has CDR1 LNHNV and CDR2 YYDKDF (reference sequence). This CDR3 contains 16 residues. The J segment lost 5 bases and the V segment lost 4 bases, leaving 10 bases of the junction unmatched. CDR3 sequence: CATSIKILADHNEQFF. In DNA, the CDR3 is TGTGCCACCAGCATAAAGATACTAGCGGACCACAATGAGCAGTTCTTC.

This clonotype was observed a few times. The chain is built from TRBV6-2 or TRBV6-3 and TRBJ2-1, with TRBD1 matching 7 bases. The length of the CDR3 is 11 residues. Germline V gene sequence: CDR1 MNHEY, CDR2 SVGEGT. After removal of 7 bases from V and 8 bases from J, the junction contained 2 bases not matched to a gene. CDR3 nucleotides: TGTGCCAGCACTCAGGGGGATGAGCAGTTCTTC. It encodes CASTQGDEQFF.

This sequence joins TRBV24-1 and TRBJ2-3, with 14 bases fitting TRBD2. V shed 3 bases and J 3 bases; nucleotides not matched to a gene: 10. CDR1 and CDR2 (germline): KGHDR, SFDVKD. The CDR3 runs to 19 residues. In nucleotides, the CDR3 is TGTGCCACCAGTGATCGCCGACCCGGGACTAGCGGGGGAACAGATACGCAGTATTTT. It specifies CATSDRRPGTSGGTDTQYF.

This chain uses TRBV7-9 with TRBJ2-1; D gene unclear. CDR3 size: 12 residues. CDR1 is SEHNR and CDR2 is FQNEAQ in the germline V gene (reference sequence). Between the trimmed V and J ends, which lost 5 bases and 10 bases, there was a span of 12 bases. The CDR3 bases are TGTGCCAGCAGCATCCACCCCGGGGAGCAGTTCTTC. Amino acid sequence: CASSIHPGEQFF.

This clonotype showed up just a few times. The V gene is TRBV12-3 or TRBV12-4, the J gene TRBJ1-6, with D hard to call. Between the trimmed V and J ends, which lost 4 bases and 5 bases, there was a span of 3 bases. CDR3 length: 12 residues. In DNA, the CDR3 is TGTGCCAGCAGTTCGGATAATTCACCCCTCCACTTT. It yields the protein CASSSDNSPLHF.

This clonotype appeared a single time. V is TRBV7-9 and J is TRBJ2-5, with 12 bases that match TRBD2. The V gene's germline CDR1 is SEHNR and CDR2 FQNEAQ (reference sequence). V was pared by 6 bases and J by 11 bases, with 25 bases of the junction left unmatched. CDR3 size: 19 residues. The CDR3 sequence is CASRNTRGLAGGLSDEQYF. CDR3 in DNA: TGTGCCAGCAGGAACACCCGGGGACTAGCGGGTGGATTAAGCGATGAGCAGTACTTC. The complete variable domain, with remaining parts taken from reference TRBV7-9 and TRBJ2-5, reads DTGVSQNPRHKITKRGQNVTFRCDPISEHNRLYWYRQTLGQGPEFLTYFQNEAQLEKSRLLSDRFSAERPKGSFSTLEIQRTEQGDSAMYLCASRNTRGLAGGLSDEQYFGPGTRLLVL.

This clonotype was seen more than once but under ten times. The CDR3 loop is CAGGTGKTRGTQYF. As DNA, the CDR3 is TGTGCCGGGGGGACAGGGAAGACAAGAGGGACCCAGTACTTC. The V and J genes are TRBV28 and TRBJ2-5; 9 nucleotides match TRBD1. Germline V CDR1 and CDR2: MDHEN, SYDVKM. J lost 7 bases, V lost 11 bases, and 14 bases had no gene match. CDR3 length: 14 amino acids.

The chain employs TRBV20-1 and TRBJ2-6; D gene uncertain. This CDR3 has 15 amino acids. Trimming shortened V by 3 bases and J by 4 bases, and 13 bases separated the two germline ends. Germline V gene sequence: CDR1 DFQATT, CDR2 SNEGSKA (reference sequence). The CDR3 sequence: CSASPSRTGANVLTF. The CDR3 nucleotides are TGCAGTGCTAGTCCGTCCCGGACGGGGGCCAACGTCCTGACTTTC.

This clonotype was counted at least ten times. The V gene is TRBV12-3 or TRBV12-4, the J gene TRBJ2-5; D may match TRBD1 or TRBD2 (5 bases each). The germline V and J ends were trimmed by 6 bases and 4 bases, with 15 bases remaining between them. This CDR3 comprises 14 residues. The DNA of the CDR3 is TGTGCCAGCAGCCAGGTGGGGACGGGAGAGACCCAGTACTTC. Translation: CASSQVGTGETQYF.

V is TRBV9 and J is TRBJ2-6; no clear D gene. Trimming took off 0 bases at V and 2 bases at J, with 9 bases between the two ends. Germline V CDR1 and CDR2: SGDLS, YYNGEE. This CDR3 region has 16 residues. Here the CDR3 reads CASSVGTTTGANVLTF. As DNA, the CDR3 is TGTGCCAGCAGCGTAGGCACGACCACTGGGGCCAACGTCCTGACTTTC.

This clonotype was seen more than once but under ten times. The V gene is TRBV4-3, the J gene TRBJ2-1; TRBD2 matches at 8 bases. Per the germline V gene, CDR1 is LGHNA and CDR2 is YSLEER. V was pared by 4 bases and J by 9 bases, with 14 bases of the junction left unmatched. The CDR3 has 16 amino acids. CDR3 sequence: CASSPEARAGVGEQFF. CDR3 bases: TGCGCCAGCAGCCCAGAGGCACGAGCGGGGGTCGGTGAGCAGTTCTTC.